These 30 T cell receptor beta chains came from one sample sequenced in a study of naive and memory T cell subsets. Two oligonucleotides, mixed equimolar, formed the beta constant-region primer covering TRBC1 and TRBC2. One entry per CDR3 protein, called by TCRdb with MiXCR from the UMI-ligation and nested PCR reads. The top ten hold 0.9% to 0.95% of the sample, which has about 85,000 distinct CDR3 sequences, less than 15% seen once. Sequenced material: central memory CD4+ T cells from blood. Source of these receptors: a human donor in good health.

The J gene is TRBJ2-1, the V gene TRBV28; D gene ambiguous. The CDR3 has 14 residues. The germline gives CDR1 MDHEN, CDR2 SYDVKM. V shed 5 bases and J shed 11 bases, with 19 bases lying between them. CDR3 region: CASSTSRGGSKQFF. The CDR3 nucleotides are TGTGCCAGCAGTACCTCGAGAGGCGGCAGCAAGCAGTTCTTC.

This clonotype has a count of ten or more. The chain employs TRBV19 and TRBJ2-1, with 12 bases that match TRBD2. CDR1 is LNHDA and CDR2 is SQIVND in the germline V gene (reference sequence). CDR3 length equals 15 residues. J was trimmed by 7 bases and V by 7 bases; bases with no gene match: 8. The DNA for the CDR3 is TGTGCCAGTACCCCGACTAGCGGGAGAGTTAATGAGCAGTTCTTC. Protein product: CASTPTSGRVNEQFF. The whole variable domain, filled in from reference TRBV19 and TRBJ2-1, reads DGGITQSPKYLFRKEGQNVTLSCEQNLNHDAMYWYRQDPGQGLRLIYYSQIVNDFQKGDIAEGYSVSREKKESFPLTVTSAQKNPTAFYLCASTPTSGRVNEQFFGPGTRLTVL.

The CDR3 nucleotides are TGTGCCAGCAGGAAAGACGTGGGGACTAGCGGGAGTAAAGATACGCAGTATTTT. Translation: CASRKDVGTSGSKDTQYF. The chain carries TRBV6-5 and TRBJ2-3; 14 bases line up with TRBD2. Germline V gene lookup returns CDR1 MNHEY and CDR2 SVGAGI. This CDR3 contains 18 residues. V lost 6 bases, J lost 5 bases, and 13 bases stayed unmatched.

This clonotype was seen only a few times. The chain carries TRBV7-9 and TRBJ2-4; 7 bases fit TRBD1. The trim removed 7 bases at V and 9 bases at J, leaving 9 bases unmatched. Germline loops: CDR1 SEHNR, CDR2 FQNEAQ (reference sequence). This CDR3 has 13 amino acids. CDR3 coding DNA: TGTGCCAGCACGAAACAGGGGAGAGGCATTCAGTACTTC. Translation: CASTKQGRGIQYF.

This clonotype was counted many times. The chain recombines TRBV12-3 or TRBV12-4 with TRBJ2-3; no firm D call. Trimming cost V 6 bases and J 0 bases, with 16 bases left between them. The CDR3 is 16 residues long. CDR3 sequence reads: CASSTNNPTSTDTQYF. In DNA form, the CDR3 reads TGTGCCAGCAGCACTAATAATCCGACTAGCACAGATACGCAGTATTTT.

This clonotype was seen a handful of times. This chain uses TRBV2 with TRBJ2-1, with D unclear. The V end lost 3 bases, the J end lost 4 bases, and 7 bases lay between the germline ends. There are 13 residues in the CDR3. In germline, CDR1 is SNHLY, CDR2 FYNNEI. In DNA form, the CDR3 reads TGTGCCAGCAGTGATTGGCGGTACAATGAGCAGTTCTTC. Translating gives CASSDWRYNEQFF. Together with reference TRBV2 and TRBJ2-1, the CDR3 gives the full variable domain: EPEVTQTPSHQVTQMGQEVILRCVPISNHLYFYWYRQILGQKVEFLVSFYNNEISEKSEIFDDQFSVERPDGSNFTLKIRSTKLEDSAMYFCASSDWRYNEQFFGPGTRLTVL.

This clonotype has more than one count but fewer than ten. V usage is TRBV7-2 and J usage is TRBJ2-1, with D unclear. V was clipped by 0 bases and J by 4 bases, with 10 bases between them. The CDR3 has 15 residues. From germline, CDR1 is SGHTA and CDR2 FQGNSA. CDR3 sequence: CASSLAWAGYNEQFF. Written as DNA, the CDR3 is TGTGCCAGCAGCTTAGCTTGGGCTGGATACAATGAGCAGTTCTTC.

The genes are TRBV18 and TRBJ1-6; 10 bases match TRBD1. Trimming at V came to 4 bases and at J to 7 bases, leaving 4 bases not matched to a gene. The V gene's germline CDR1 is KGHSH and CDR2 LQKENI. The CDR3 is 15 amino acids. The CDR3 DNA reads as TGTGCCAGCTCACTAGACAGGGGGCGGAATTCACCCCTCCACTTT. As protein: CASSLDRGRNSPLHF.

V usage is TRBV3-1 and J usage is TRBJ1-2, with TRBD1 matching 7 bases. Germline values: CDR1 LGHDT, CDR2 YNNKEL (reference sequence). The trim removed 5 bases at V and 4 bases at J, leaving 10 bases unmatched. CDR3 length equals 15 residues. As DNA, the CDR3 is TGTGCCAGCAGCACCTCCGGACAGGACGTCTATGGCTACACCTTC. Encoded protein: CASSTSGQDVYGYTF.

The sample holds many counts of this clonotype. The chain uses TRBV12-3 or TRBV12-4 and TRBJ1-5; tentatively, D is TRBD1 (6 bases). V dropped 1 base and J dropped 1 base, with 8 bases sitting between them. The CDR3 length is 15 residues. The CDR3 loop reads CASSLGGQSNQPQHF. In DNA, the CDR3 is TGTGCCAGCAGTTTAGGAGGACAGAGCAATCAGCCCCAGCATTTT.

Only a few counts were recorded for this clonotype. CDR3: CSVKRDSDNNSPLHF. The CDR3 DNA is TGCAGCGTCAAAAGGGACAGCGATAATAATTCACCCCTCCACTTT. The V and J genes are TRBV29-1 and TRBJ1-6; 7 nucleotides line up with TRBD1. Germline CDR1 is SQVTM and CDR2 is ANQGSEA. After removal of 6 bases from V and 5 bases from J, the junction contained 10 bases not matched to a gene. The CDR3 is made up of 15 amino acids.

This clonotype was seen a handful of times. V usage is TRBV19 and J usage is TRBJ1-5, with D tentatively TRBD1 (6 bases). The CDR3 has 16 amino acids. V shed 3 bases and J shed 9 bases, with 21 bases lying between them. The germline CDR1 and CDR2 sequences are LNHDA and SQIVND (reference sequence). The CDR3 DNA follows: TGTGCCAGTAGTATCGATGCCGGGCTTCAGGGGCGGCCCCAGCATTTT. It is translated as CASSIDAGLQGRPQHF. Using reference TRBV19 and TRBJ1-5 for the parts outside the CDR3, the full variable domain is DGGITQSPKYLFRKEGQNVTLSCEQNLNHDAMYWYRQDPGQGLRLIYYSQIVNDFQKGDIAEGYSVSREKKESFPLTVTSAQKNPTAFYLCASSIDAGLQGRPQHFGDGTRLSIL.

The chain is built from TRBV5-1 and TRBJ2-5; 10 nucleotides match TRBD2. The CDR3 runs 18 residues. Per germline, CDR1 SGHRS and CDR2 YFSETQ. After removal of 4 bases from V and 4 bases from J, the junction contained 16 bases not matched to a gene. CDR3 sequence reads: CASSPGSSGSLVGETQYF. The CDR3 DNA reads TGCGCCAGCAGCCCCGGGTCTAGCGGGAGTTTAGTTGGAGAGACCCAGTACTTC.

This clonotype was seen a few times. J is TRBJ2-5 and V is TRBV18, with D perhaps matching TRBD1 or TRBD2 (5 bases each). This CDR3 spans 13 amino acids. Trimming took off 8 bases at V and 5 bases at J, with 15 bases between the two ends. CDR1 and CDR2 from the germline V gene are KGHSH and LQKENI. The CDR3 DNA is TGTGCCAGCACGACCCAGGGACGGGAGACCCAGTACTTC. Residues: CASTTQGRETQYF.

The chain has TRBV29-1 and TRBJ1-1; D unclear. Germline CDR1 and CDR2: SQVTM and ANQGSEA. The CDR3 consists of 13 residues. V shed 3 bases and J shed 2 bases, with 10 bases lying between them. The CDR3 DNA reads TGCAGCGTTGAGTACAAATACAACACTGAAGCTTTCTTT. As protein: CSVEYKYNTEAFF.

This clonotype showed up just a few times. The rearrangement links TRBV5-1 to TRBJ2-5; D remains ambiguous. The V gene's germline CDR1 is SGHRS and CDR2 YFSETQ. The CDR3 loop spans 17 amino acids. V was clipped by 3 bases and J by 5 bases, with 23 bases between them. CDR3 sequence: CASSWGAFDGWKETQYF. For the CDR3, the DNA is TGCGCCAGCAGCTGGGGTGCGTTCGACGGGTGGAAGGAGACCCAGTACTTC.

The chain couples TRBV28 to TRBJ2-7; 10 bases line up with TRBD1. CDR3 length: 13 residues. V gave up 6 bases and J gave up 5 bases; unmatched junction bases: 4. The germline V gene encodes CDR1 MDHEN and CDR2 SYDVKM. The CDR3 protein is CASRSGQGNEQYF. In DNA form, the CDR3 reads TGTGCCAGCAGATCGGGACAGGGGAACGAGCAGTACTTC.

This clonotype was counted ten times or more. The chain combines TRBV6-1 with TRBJ1-5; 9 bases line up with TRBD1. Germline CDR1 reads MNHNS; CDR2 reads SASEGT. The trim removed 11 bases at V and 5 bases at J, leaving 7 bases unmatched. This CDR3 is built from 13 residues. The chain's CDR3 is CAARQGGDQPQHF. The CDR3 nucleotides are TGTGCCGCCAGACAGGGGGGAGATCAGCCCCAGCATTTT.

This clonotype was seen at least ten times. The chain links TRBV7-6 to TRBJ2-7; D is perhaps TRBD2 (6 bases). Germline CDR1 and CDR2: SGHVS and FNYEAQ. The germline V and J ends were trimmed by 5 bases and 3 bases, with 14 bases remaining between them. This CDR3 is built from 14 residues. The CDR3 DNA reads TGTGCCAGCAGCCGCACCGGGACTCACTACGAGCAGTACTTC. Translation gives CASSRTGTHYEQYF.

The DNA of the CDR3 is TGTGCCAGCAGCTCAGGGTCCCTAGGCTACACCTTC. This sequence encodes CASSSGSLGYTF. The chain joins TRBV7-9 to TRBJ1-2; D is possibly TRBD1 (5 bases). V was shortened by 4 bases and J by 8 bases, with 11 bases between the two germline ends. The CDR3 is 12 residues long. Germline loops: CDR1 SEHNR, CDR2 FQNEAQ (reference sequence).

This rearrangement joins TRBV3-1 to TRBJ2-1; no clear D gene. Germline V lookup: CDR1 LGHDT, CDR2 YNNKEL (reference sequence). The CDR3 contains 12 residues. V was cut by 0 bases and J by 7 bases, with 4 bases left in between. CDR3 protein: CASSQDRNEQFF. The CDR3, as DNA: TGTGCCAGCAGCCAAGATCGGAATGAGCAGTTCTTC.

The chain joins TRBV20-1 to TRBJ1-4; no reliable D call. The CDR3 is made up of 14 amino acids. Germline CDR1 DFQATT, CDR2 SNEGSKA (reference sequence). V was trimmed by 5 bases and J by 7 bases, leaving 17 bases between them. The CDR3 region is CSAEDLKAGEKLFF. The CDR3 DNA reads TGCAGTGCTGAGGACCTAAAGGCGGGTGAAAAACTGTTTTTT.

The table lists this clonotype with many counts. The rearrangement uses TRBV28 and TRBJ2-4, with 7 bases aligning to TRBD1. The V gene end was trimmed by 2 bases and the J gene end by 1 base; junction bases not matched to a gene: 2. This CDR3 comprises 15 residues. The germline CDR1 and CDR2 sequences are MDHEN and SYDVKM. CDR3 sequence: CASSLGTAAKNIQYF. Here the CDR3 DNA reads TGTGCCAGCAGTTTAGGGACAGCGGCCAAAAACATTCAGTACTTC.

This clonotype was seen repeatedly, ten times or more. The chain recombines TRBV27 with TRBJ2-7, with D possibly TRBD1 on 6 matching bases. Germline CDR1 MNHEY, CDR2 SMNVEV (reference sequence). This CDR3 is built from 16 residues. Deletions cut 5 bases from V and 0 bases from J, with 17 bases between. CDR3: CASSATPGHLSYEQYF. The CDR3 nucleotides are TGTGCCAGCAGTGCTACTCCGGGACATCTCTCCTACGAGCAGTACTTC.

In this sample, this clonotype turned up a few times. V and J are TRBV6-4 and TRBJ2-3, with 9 bases identical to TRBD2. Germline V CDR1 and CDR2: MRHNA, SNTAGT. The CDR3 sequence is 14 residues long. Trimming removed 5 bases from V and 7 bases from J; junction bases left unmatched: 7. The CDR3 DNA reads as TGTGCCAGCAGTTCCGGGACTAGCAGTAATACGCAGTATTTT. Protein: CASSSGTSSNTQYF.

The chain links TRBV20-1 to TRBJ1-2; tentatively, D is TRBD1 (6 bases). Trimming shortened V by 0 bases and J by 4 bases, and 18 bases separated the two germline ends. This CDR3 is 16 amino acids long. Germline CDR1 DFQATT, CDR2 SNEGSKA (reference sequence). The CDR3 region is CSARDIRGGSGYGYTF. The CDR3 coding sequence is TGCAGTGCTAGAGATATCAGGGGCGGTAGCGGCTATGGCTACACCTTC.

In its sample, this clonotype was seen many times. This chain connects TRBV24-1 to TRBJ1-5, with TRBD1 as a possible D gene (5 bases). The CDR3 spans 14 residues. Germline V gene lookup returns CDR1 KGHDR and CDR2 SFDVKD. V was cut by 4 bases and J by 6 bases, with 12 bases left in between. The CDR3 protein is CATSDRVRSQPQHF. CDR3 DNA sequence: TGTGCCACCAGTGACAGGGTGAGAAGTCAGCCCCAGCATTTT.

This clonotype was counted a few times. The chain employs TRBV12-3 or TRBV12-4 and TRBJ2-5, with TRBD1 as a possible D gene (6 bases). The CDR3 runs to 17 residues. V was shortened by 6 bases and J by 2 bases, with 22 bases between the two germline ends. CDR3 DNA sequence: TGTGCCAGCAGCCTAAGGGGCGTCGGACAGAGACAAGAGACCCAGTACTTC. It is translated as CASSLRGVGQRQETQYF.

Relative to its sample, this clonotype is medium-sized. V and J are TRBV24-1 and TRBJ2-7; D possibly matches TRBD1 or TRBD2 (8 bases each). Trimming stripped 4 bases from V and 4 bases from J, with 25 bases between. Germline V gives CDR1 KGHDR, CDR2 SFDVKD. This CDR3 comprises 18 residues. In DNA, the CDR3 is TGTGCCACCAGTGACTTGGGACAGGAGAGCGGGAGAGGATACGAGCAGTACTTC. Residues: CATSDLGQESGRGYEQYF.

This clonotype has a handful of counts. The chain combines TRBV6-1 with TRBJ1-1; D is unresolved. The CDR3 is 13 residues long. Germline V gene sequence: CDR1 MNHNS, CDR2 SASEGT. V was cut by 8 bases and J by 5 bases, with 15 bases left in between. The CDR3 DNA is TGTGCCAGCGGTTCTTCCCCCGGGACTGAAGCTTTCTTT. Its protein product is CASGSSPGTEAFF.